In this sample, the clone carrying this T cell receptor beta chain turned up once. Germline CDR1 and CDR2: SGHNT and YYREEE (reference sequence). The CDR3 is 14 residues long. V gave up 4 bases and J gave up 0 bases; unmatched junction bases: 3. This entry is derived from a study of PD-L1 blockade in urothelial cancer. For the study at large: Once treatment had started, blood was analyzed at 3 weeks (second dose) and again at 6 weeks. Blood gave a median 141,255 T cells.

Libraries were prepared by immunoSEQ multiplex PCR; TCRdb keeps only in-frame clonotypes and omits some of them. The sample holds tens of thousands of clones, about 80% seen once. The rearrangement links TRBV5-4 to TRBJ1-2, with 7 nucleotides matching TRBD1. The source material was PBMCs, sampled around atezolizumab (anti-PD-L1) treatment. The sequence was obtained from a man in his 70s with urothelial cancer. The chain's CDR3 is CASSQGQTNYGYTF. Written as DNA, the CDR3 is TGTGCCAGCAGCCAGGGACAGACTAACTATGGCTACACCTTC.